Below are 3 T cell receptor beta chains sequenced from a single sample in a study of blood T cell repertoires in COVID-19. TCRdb's copy holds only in-frame clones and misses some; the assay was immunoSEQ multiplex PCR. The sample records some 350,000 clones, more than 75% being singletons. Sequenced input: peripheral blood. These receptor sequences come from a woman in her forties or fifties with COVID-19, enrolled during active disease.

This clone was observed many times. The V call is TRBV2, the J call TRBJ2-1, with a tentative D call TRBD2 (5 bases). Germline V gene sequence: CDR1 SNHLY, CDR2 FYNNEI. Between the trimmed V and J ends, which lost 6 bases and 1 base, there was a span of 7 bases. The CDR3 has 13 residues. The CDR3: CASSDYSYNEQFF. The DNA for the CDR3 is TGTGCCAGCAGCGACTATTCCTACAATGAGCAGTTCTTC. Using reference TRBV2 and TRBJ2-1 for the parts outside the CDR3, the full variable domain is EPEVTQTPSHQVTQMGQEVILRCVPISNHLYFYWYRQILGQKVEFLVSFYNNEISEKSEIFDDQFSVERPDGSNFTLKIRSTKLEDSAMYFCASSDYSYNEQFFGPGTRLTVL.

The rearrangement links TRBV7-9 to TRBJ2-1; 10 positions match TRBD2. CDR3 length: 17 residues. With 4 bases clipped from V and 0 bases from J, the junction kept 6 bases outside the gene matches. Per the germline V gene, CDR1 is SEHNR and CDR2 is FQNEAQ (reference sequence). CDR3 in DNA: TGTGCCAGCAGCTGGGGGACTAGCGATATCTCCTACAATGAGCAGTTCTTC. Its protein product is CASSWGTSDISYNEQFF.

The chain is built from TRBV7-9 and TRBJ2-7; maybe TRBD2 (5 bases). With 3 bases removed from V and 2 bases from J, the gap between germline ends came to 11 bases. This CDR3 comprises 14 residues. The V gene's germline CDR1 is SEHNR and CDR2 FQNEAQ (reference sequence). The CDR3, as DNA: TGTGCCAGCAGCTTTGTGAGGGTTCCCTACGAGCAGTACTTC. Protein: CASSFVRVPYEQYF.